Detailed here is one T cell receptor beta chain. V was clipped by 0 bases and J by 9 bases, with 18 bases between them. The CDR3 runs 16 residues. The germline V gene encodes CDR1 DFQATT and CDR2 SNEGSKA (reference sequence). This sample stems from a study of neurological immune-mediated disorders. TCRdb independently ran MiXCR on the 5' RACE reads; one entry per CDR3 protein. The table shows 55,000 to 75,000 distinct CDR3 sequences, with roughly 4.9% occurring only once. This chain links TRBV20-1 with TRBJ1-6; no definite D call. The receptor was derived from a human donor with multiple sclerosis. The donor label of this sample is uncertain. The source material was PBMCs. The chain's CDR3 is CSARDPRDGNSSPLHF. The CDR3 DNA reads TGCAGTGCTAGAGATCCCCGAGACGGCAATTCTTCACCCCTCCACTTT.